Only a few counts were recorded for the clone carrying this TCR beta chain. For TCRbeta, the library was prepared with unique molecular identifiers. Using its own MiXCR run on the PCR reads, TCRdb lists one record per CDR3 protein. This table has almost 400,000 distinct CDR3 sequences, about a fifth appearing once. This entry is derived from a study of T-cell reconstitution after alpha-beta-depleted transplantation in children. V dropped 3 bases and J dropped 4; count of bases not matched to a gene: 10. From germline, CDR1 is LGHNA and CDR2 YNFKEQ. The CDR3 covers 17 residues. The receptor's source is a human donor who donated a stem cell graft to a child with acute myeloid leukemia. Specimen: PBMCs from the stem cell graft donor, collected from the stem cell graft. V and J are TRBV4-2 and TRBJ2-2; 8 bases fit TRBD2. CDR3 protein: CASSHGGGGPVTGELFF. In DNA form, the CDR3 reads TGTGCCAGCAGCCACGGGGGCGGGGGGCCGGTCACCGGGGAGCTGTTTTTT.